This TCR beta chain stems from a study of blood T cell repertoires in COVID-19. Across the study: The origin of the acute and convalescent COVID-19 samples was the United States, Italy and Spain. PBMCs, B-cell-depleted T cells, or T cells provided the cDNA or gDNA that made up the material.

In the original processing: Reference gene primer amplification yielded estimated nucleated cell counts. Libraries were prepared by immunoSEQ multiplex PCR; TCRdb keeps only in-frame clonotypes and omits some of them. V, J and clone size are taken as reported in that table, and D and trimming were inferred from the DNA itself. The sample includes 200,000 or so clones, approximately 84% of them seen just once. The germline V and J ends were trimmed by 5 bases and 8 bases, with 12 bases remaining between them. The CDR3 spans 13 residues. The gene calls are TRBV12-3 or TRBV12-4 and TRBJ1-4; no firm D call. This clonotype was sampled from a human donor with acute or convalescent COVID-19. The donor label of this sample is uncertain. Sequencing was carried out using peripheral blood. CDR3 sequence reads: CASSADFGEKLFF. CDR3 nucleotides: TGTGCCAGCAGTGCGGACTTTGGGGAAAAACTGTTTTTT.